This TCR beta chain was sequenced in a study of radiotherapy plus CTLA-4 blockade in lung cancer. Study background: Under 20% of patients responded objectively, and about 32% achieved disease control.

The data were produced by immunoSEQ multiplex PCR, yet TCRdb's version contains in-frame clones alone and is incomplete. The sample includes 100,000 to 150,000 clones, about 87% of them seen just once. Regarding this clone: The germline gene is not matched at one end of the junction; a read error may be the cause.

Germline V gives CDR1 MGHRA, CDR2 YSYEKL. The CDR3 loop spans 15 amino acids. The specimen was peripheral blood, collected from a patient treated with radiotherapy plus ipilimumab. The sequence came from a human donor with non-small cell lung cancer that progressed on radiotherapy plus ipilimumab. The chain is built from TRBV4-1 and TRBJ2-5; D is perhaps TRBD1 or TRBD2 (6 bases each). CDR3 bases: TGCGCCAGCAGCCAAGGCGTATCGGGGGCAGGAGGGTCCAACTTC. As protein: CASSQGVSGAGGSNF.